The present entry profiles one TCR beta chain with its context. This entry comes from a study of blood T cell repertoires in COVID-19. The CDR3 has 16 residues. Germline V gene sequence: CDR1 LGHDT, CDR2 YNNKEL (reference sequence). After removal of 1 base from V and 1 base from J, the junction contained 1 base not matched to a gene. Original handling: Estimation of nucleated cell counts was performed using reference gene primer amplification. Method: immunoSEQ multiplex PCR; TCRdb's copy keeps in-frame clones and lacks some. V and J calls and clone size are given by that table; D and trimming were obtained from the DNA. Here the sample spans about 120,000 clones, approximately 90% being singletons.

This clonotype was sampled from a man between 65 and 85 years old with active or convalescent COVID-19. The sample was peripheral blood. The chain uses TRBV3-1 (or the pseudogene TRBV3-2) and TRBJ2-1; 10 bases map to TRBD2. CDR3 DNA sequence: TGTGCCAGCAGCCAAGGGACTAGCGGATCCTACAATGAGCAGTTCTTC. Translating it yields CASSQGTSGSYNEQFF.